A single sample is the source of the 29 T cell receptor beta chains below, sequenced in a study of T cells in Graves' hyperthyroidism and ophthalmopathy. RNA transcripts were the template for amplifying TCR beta CDR3 regions. HTBI primers were the set used in a first-round RT-PCR of the TCR CDR3. MiXCR, run by TCRdb on the multiplex PCR reads, gives a single entry per CDR3 protein. This sample has about 350,000 distinct CDR3 sequences, with 14% found just once. Input material: blood. The source of these receptors is a woman between 25 and 40 years old with Graves' hyperthyroidism.

This clonotype was counted at least ten times. The rearrangement joins TRBV6-1 to TRBJ2-5, with TRBD2 matching over 8 bases. The J segment lost 5 bases and the V segment lost 7 bases, leaving 6 bases of the junction unmatched. The CDR3 runs 13 residues. CDR1 MNHNS and CDR2 SASEGT come from the germline V gene. Here the CDR3 reads CASTGGGRETQYF. The CDR3 DNA reads as TGTGCCAGCACGGGCGGGGGGCGGGAGACCCAGTACTTC.

This clonotype was found many times. The V call is TRBV7-2, the J call TRBJ2-3; D remains ambiguous. Germline V gene data show CDR1 as SGHTA and CDR2 as FQGNSA. The V and J ends lost 2 bases and 4 bases respectively, with 7 bases between them. The CDR3 is 13 amino acids. The CDR3 here is CASSLWESDTQYF. CDR3 coding DNA: TGTGCCAGCAGCTTATGGGAATCAGATACGCAGTATTTT.

This clonotype was recorded many times. The chain joins TRBV18 to TRBJ2-3, with a possible D match to TRBD1 (6 bases). This CDR3 spans 16 amino acids. Trimming stripped 2 bases from V and 2 bases from J, with 14 bases between. CDR1 KGHSH and CDR2 LQKENI come from the germline V gene. This chain's CDR3 is CASSPFGAGDTDTQYF. The CDR3 coding sequence is TGTGCCAGCTCACCATTCGGGGCAGGGGACACAGATACGCAGTATTTT.

This clonotype was recorded at least ten times. J is TRBJ2-5 and V is TRBV20-1; D is uncertain. The germline V and J ends were trimmed by 5 bases and 5 bases, with 9 bases remaining between them. From germline, CDR1 is DFQATT and CDR2 SNEGSKA (reference sequence). CDR3 length: 11 residues. The CDR3 sequence is CSAAPEETQYF. CDR3 DNA: TGCAGTGCTGCGCCGGAGGAGACCCAGTACTTC.

The chain has TRBV6-1 and TRBJ1-4; D remains ambiguous. V was pared by 4 bases and J by 7 bases, with 4 bases between. There are 11 residues in the CDR3. Germline lookup yields CDR1 MNHNS and CDR2 SASEGT. The CDR3 protein is CASSVGEKLFF. CDR3 in DNA: TGTGCCAGCAGTGTGGGTGAAAAACTGTTTTTT.

There are a few counts of this clonotype. V usage is TRBV6-1 and J usage is TRBJ2-1, with 9 bases fitting TRBD1. The ends lost 6 bases at V and 9 bases at J; junction bases unmatched: 6. Looked up from germline, CDR1 is MNHNS and CDR2 is SASEGT. CDR3 length equals 13 residues. CDR3 region: CASSSTGGREQFF. In DNA form, the CDR3 reads TGTGCCAGCAGCTCAACAGGGGGCCGTGAGCAGTTCTTC.

This clonotype has just a few counts. V is TRBV28 and J is TRBJ1-2; D is possibly TRBD1 (5 bases). The CDR3 sequence is 15 residues long. CDR1 is MDHEN, CDR2 SYDVKM, per germline. Trimming took 7 bases from V and 1 from J, leaving 16 bases between them. The DNA for the CDR3 is TGTGCCAGCACCGGTCCGGGGGGAAGTAACTATGGCTACACCTTC. Translation: CASTGPGGSNYGYTF.

Only a few counts were recorded for this clonotype. V and J are TRBV18 and TRBJ2-7; tentatively, D is TRBD1 (5 bases). Trimming removed 4 bases from V and 3 bases from J, with 25 bases in between. Germline CDR1 and CDR2: KGHSH and LQKENI. The CDR3 covers 18 residues. The CDR3 nucleotides are TGTGCCAGCTCACTTTTACGCCAAGACAGATACAGCTTCTACGAGCAGTACTTC. Translating gives CASSLLRQDRYSFYEQYF.

This chain joins TRBV5-1 and TRBJ2-2; D gene ambiguous. V lost 2 bases and J lost 6, with 14 bases in between. The germline gives CDR1 SGHRS, CDR2 YFSETQ. The CDR3 totals 15 residues. Here the CDR3 reads CASSFNPPTAGELFF. The CDR3 region has the DNA TGCGCCAGCAGCTTCAATCCTCCCACCGCCGGGGAGCTGTTTTTT.

The chain employs TRBV27 and TRBJ2-3; no definite D call. Germline CDR1 is MNHEY and CDR2 is SMNVEV (reference sequence). The CDR3 spans 10 residues. V was clipped by 9 bases and J by 5 bases, with 6 bases between them. CDR3 sequence: CARTRDTQYF. The CDR3 bases are TGTGCCAGAACAAGAGATACGCAGTATTTT.

This clonotype has at least ten counts. The CDR3 region is CASNPGLASWRQFF. As DNA, the CDR3 is TGTGCCAGCAACCCGGGACTAGCTAGTTGGAGGCAGTTCTTC. This rearrangement joins TRBV12-3 or TRBV12-4 to TRBJ2-1; 9 positions agree with TRBD2. CDR3 length: 14 amino acids. V lost 7 bases, J lost 12 bases, and 13 bases stayed unmatched.

The V and J genes are TRBV3-1 and TRBJ1-4, with D perhaps matching TRBD1 (6 bases). CDR3 length equals 17 residues. Germline V gene data show CDR1 as LGHDT and CDR2 as YNNKEL (reference sequence). Trimming took off 0 bases at V and 8 bases at J, with 19 bases between the two ends. CDR3 protein: CASSQDQGTRPGEKLFF. The CDR3 region has the DNA TGTGCCAGCAGCCAAGATCAGGGGACACGCCCGGGCGAAAAACTGTTTTTT.

This clonotype was picked up many times. The chain couples TRBV28 to TRBJ2-5, with D uncertain. This CDR3 is 12 amino acids long. Looked up from germline, CDR1 is MDHEN and CDR2 is SYDVKM. The V end was cut by 3 bases, the J end by 2 bases, with 4 bases between. In DNA, the CDR3 is TGTGCCAGCAGTTTGAATCAAGAGACCCAGTACTTC. Amino acid sequence: CASSLNQETQYF.

V and J are TRBV24-1 and TRBJ1-4; D possibly corresponds to TRBD1 (6 bases). The CDR3 has 14 residues. CDR1 KGHDR and CDR2 SFDVKD come from the germline V gene. Trimming pared 3 bases from V and 8 bases from J, leaving 12 bases between. The DNA of the CDR3 is TGTGCCACCAGTGATAACAGGGATGGGGAAAAACTGTTTTTT. Translation gives CATSDNRDGEKLFF.

The rearrangement links TRBV7-2 to TRBJ1-2; TRBD1 might be the D (5 bases). V lost 0 bases, J lost 4 bases, and 9 bases lay in between. The CDR3 is 14 residues long. From germline, CDR1 is SGHTA and CDR2 FQGNSA. The CDR3 is CASSLAQVLYGYTF. CDR3 sequence (DNA): TGTGCCAGCAGCTTAGCACAGGTTCTCTATGGCTACACCTTC. Supplemented by reference TRBV7-2 and TRBJ1-2, the full variable domain reads GAGVSQSPSNKVTEKGKDVELRCDPISGHTALYWYRQSLGQGLEFLIYFQGNSAPDKSGLPSDRFSAERTGGSVSTLTIQRTQQEDSAVYLCASSLAQVLYGYTFGSGTRLTVV.

This chain uses TRBV4-3 with TRBJ2-7; 11 nucleotides agree with TRBD2. The CDR3 consists of 17 residues. V dropped 1 base and J dropped 0; count of bases not matched to a gene: 5. Germline assignment: CDR1 LGHNA and CDR2 YSLEER. The chain's CDR3 is CASSQGLAGGSSYEQYF. The CDR3 region has the DNA TGCGCCAGCAGCCAAGGGCTAGCGGGGGGCAGCTCCTACGAGCAGTACTTC.

This clonotype was seen more than once but under ten times. The junction differs from germline at one of its ends, possibly a read error. The chain couples TRBV12-3 or TRBV12-4 to TRBJ1-5; no definite D call. This CDR3 contains 12 residues. In DNA form, the CDR3 reads TGTGCCAGCAGCTTAGAGGCCCAGCCCCAGCATTTT. The encoded protein is CASSLEAQPQHF.

This clonotype was picked up a small number of times. The chain uses TRBV10-3 and TRBJ1-1, with TRBD1 identical over 8 bases. J gave up 0 bases and V 8 bases, and 5 bases lay outside the gene matches. The CDR3 is made up of 14 amino acids. Germline V gene sequence: CDR1 ENHRY, CDR2 SYGVKD. The CDR3 DNA is TGTGCCATCTCCAGGGGGCTATTGAACACTGAAGCTTTCTTT. Translation gives CAISRGLLNTEAFF.

The chain's CDR3 is CASSSHRRGDEQYF. CDR3 nucleotides: TGTGCCAGCAGTTCCCATCGGAGAGGAGACGAGCAGTACTTC. This sequence joins TRBV12-3 or TRBV12-4 and TRBJ2-7, with D hard to call. V was clipped by 4 bases and J by 5 bases, with 15 bases between them. The CDR3 is made up of 14 amino acids.

The rearrangement links TRBV4-3 to TRBJ2-5; TRBD1 matches at 10 bases. V lost 4 bases, J lost 7 bases, and 12 bases stayed unmatched. The V gene's germline CDR1 is LGHNA and CDR2 YSLEER. This CDR3 spans 16 amino acids. This CDR3 reads CASSPHSTGGQGTQYF. The DNA of the CDR3 is TGCGCCAGCAGCCCGCACTCGACAGGGGGCCAGGGGACCCAGTACTTC.

This chain connects TRBV29-1 to TRBJ1-1, with unresolved D. This CDR3 has 10 residues. Trimming cost V 7 bases and J 6 bases, with 9 bases left between them. Germline V gene sequence: CDR1 SQVTM, CDR2 ANQGSEA. The CDR3 bases are TGCAGCGGTCGTTTTCCTGAAGCTTTCTTT. Amino acids: CSGRFPEAFF.

This clonotype was seen only a few times. The V gene is TRBV28, the J gene TRBJ1-4, with 7 bases matching TRBD1. Germline V CDR1 and CDR2: MDHEN, SYDVKM. With 5 bases clipped from V and 6 bases from J, the junction kept 6 bases outside the gene matches. The CDR3 runs to 14 residues. CDR3 DNA: TGTGCCAGCAGTCGGACAGGATGGGATGAAAAACTGTTTTTT. Protein sequence: CASSRTGWDEKLFF.

This clonotype turned up a few times. This sequence joins TRBV29-1 and TRBJ2-3; unclear D gene. Germline CDR1 reads SQVTM; CDR2 reads ANQGSEA. Trimming removed 2 bases from V and 0 bases from J, with 24 bases in between. The CDR3 loop spans 19 amino acids. The CDR3 is CSVEISSLSLGASTDTQYF. CDR3 nucleotide sequence: TGCAGCGTTGAAATTTCGTCGCTAAGCCTAGGAGCTAGCACAGATACGCAGTATTTT.

This clonotype was detected ten times or more. The chain couples TRBV11-2 to TRBJ2-3; possible D gene TRBD1, 5 bases. Trimming left V 7 bases short and J 3 bases short, with 14 bases between. The V gene's germline CDR1 is SGHAT and CDR2 FQNNGV. The CDR3 loop spans 14 amino acids. The CDR3 loop is CASTGDRSTDTQYF. The CDR3 region has the DNA TGTGCCAGCACCGGTGACAGATCTACAGATACGCAGTATTTT.

This clonotype has only a few counts. The chain combines TRBV18 with TRBJ2-7, with D possibly being TRBD1 or TRBD2 (6 bases each). V lost 3 bases, J lost 3 bases, and 9 bases lay in between. The CDR3 is 13 residues long. From germline, CDR1 is KGHSH and CDR2 LQKENI. The DNA for the CDR3 is TGTGCCAGCTCACCGGGGGGACACTACGAGCAGTACTTC. It is translated as CASSPGGHYEQYF.

The chain is built from TRBV7-9 and TRBJ2-3, with D hard to call. The CDR3 has 12 residues. Germline-derived CDR1 and CDR2 are SEHNR and FQNEAQ (reference sequence). Trimming took off 5 bases at V and 4 bases at J, with 7 bases between the two ends. The CDR3: CASSPAADTQYF. The CDR3 DNA follows: TGTGCCAGCAGCCCAGCAGCAGATACGCAGTATTTT. The full variable domain, its missing parts supplied by reference TRBV7-9 and TRBJ2-3, is DTGVSQNPRHKITKRGQNVTFRCDPISEHNRLYWYRQTLGQGPEFLTYFQNEAQLEKSRLLSDRFSAERPKGSFSTLEIQRTEQGDSAMYLCASSPAADTQYFGPGTRLTVL.

This clonotype appeared many times. V is TRBV6-5 and J is TRBJ2-4; unclear D gene. Per germline, CDR1 MNHEY and CDR2 SVGAGI. This CDR3 region has 15 residues. Trimming cost V 0 bases and J 9 bases, with 15 bases left between them. CDR3 amino acids: CASSYSKGYGGIQYF. The CDR3 region has the DNA TGTGCCAGCAGTTACTCGAAAGGGTATGGCGGCATTCAGTACTTC.

The chain carries TRBV7-9 and TRBJ1-1; no firm D call. The ends were cut back, 1 base at V and 1 base at J, with 10 bases in the middle. From germline, CDR1 is SEHNR and CDR2 FQNEAQ (reference sequence). The CDR3 loop spans 15 amino acids. The CDR3 nucleotides read TGTGCCAGCAGCTTAGTCCTTCGACAGAACACTGAAGCTTTCTTT. Translation gives CASSLVLRQNTEAFF.

This clonotype has only a few counts. V gene TRBV6-6 combines with J gene TRBJ1-6; D is undetermined. The germline V and J ends were trimmed by 2 bases and 10 bases, with 6 bases remaining between them. This CDR3 contains 12 residues. Germline loops: CDR1 MNHNY, CDR2 SVGAGI (reference sequence). The CDR3 loop is CASSYRGSPLHF. CDR3 DNA: TGTGCCAGCAGTTACCGAGGATCACCCCTCCACTTT.